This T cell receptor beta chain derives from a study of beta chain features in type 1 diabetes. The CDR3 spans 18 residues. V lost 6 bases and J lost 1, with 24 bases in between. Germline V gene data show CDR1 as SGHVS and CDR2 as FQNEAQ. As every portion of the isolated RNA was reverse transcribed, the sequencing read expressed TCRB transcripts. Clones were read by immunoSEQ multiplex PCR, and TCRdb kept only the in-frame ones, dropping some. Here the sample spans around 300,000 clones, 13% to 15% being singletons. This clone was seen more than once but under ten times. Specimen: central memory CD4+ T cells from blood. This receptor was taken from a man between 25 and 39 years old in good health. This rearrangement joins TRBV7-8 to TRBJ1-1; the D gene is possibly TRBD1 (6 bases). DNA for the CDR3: TGTGCCAGCAGGTCTCTTAAGAAGGTGGGGGGCGCGAACACTGAAGCTTTCTTT. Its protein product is CASRSLKKVGGANTEAFF. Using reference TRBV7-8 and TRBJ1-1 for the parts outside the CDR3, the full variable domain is GAGVSQSPRYKVAKRGQDVALRCDPISGHVSLFWYQQALGQGPEFLTYFQNEAQLDKSGLPSDRFFAERPEGSVSTLKIQRTQQEDSAVYLCASRSLKKVGGANTEAFFGQGTRLTVV.